This TCR beta chain stems from a study of PD-1 blockade in mismatch repair-deficient tumors (dated by TCRdb to about 2017). The study in broad terms: The trial enrolled roughly 83 consecutive patients with 11 to 12 mismatch repair-deficient cancer types between 2013 and September 2016, all previously treated and progressing. Tumor-associated T cell clones were tracked in the peripheral blood of patients responding to PD-1 blockade by deep sequencing of TCR CDR3 regions.

What the research found in general, with its limitations: Tumor-resident clones, often undetectable in blood before treatment, expanded rapidly after pembrolizumab and then contracted, generally before radiologic responses.

The library was made by the immunoSEQ multiplex PCR assay. TCRdb took this table from immuneACCESS and kept in-frame rearrangements with V and J called. Such tables lack part of the clones; where checked against another copy, unresolved V genes explain under half of the gap, and the rest is unexplained. The sample table holds over 75,000 clones, of which about 84% were seen once. The top ten clonotypes cover around 2.7% of the sample. From the cysteine up to the phenylalanine, the CDR3 has a length of 12 residues. Kept here is only the CDR3 DNA, which spans 36 bases and is read in frame from base 1. According to the germline V gene, CDR1 reads SGHAT and CDR2 reads FQNNGV. V is shortened by 2 bases, J by 7 bases, and the region joining them spans 6 bases. Worth noting for this clone: The antigen this receptor binds is unknown. The sample holds no much larger clone one base away, and base qualities are not on file.

Explained via the paper, the time point label denotes: peripheral blood 12 weeks after first pembrolizumab dose. Mismatch repair deficiency in every enrolled patient was established by polymerase chain reaction or immunohistochemistry. TCR sequencing was carried out for three patients who responded to pembrolizumab therapy. The phase II trial prospectively evaluated PD-1 blockade with pembrolizumab in advanced mismatch repair-deficient cancers, independent of tissue of origin. Peripheral blood T cell samples were collected serially, before PD-1 blockade began and at several time points afterward. Blood sampling times were expressed in weeks after the first pembrolizumab dose.

This receptor was identified in an adult with mismatch repair-deficient cancer. The sample here was peripheral blood, taken 12 weeks after starting pembrolizumab. This chain joins TRBV11-2 to TRBJ2-1; too little of a D gene remains to name it. This receptor carries the CDR3 CASSLTRNEQFF. The DNA reads as follows: TGTGCCAGCAGCTTAACGCGAAATGAGCAGTTCTTC.